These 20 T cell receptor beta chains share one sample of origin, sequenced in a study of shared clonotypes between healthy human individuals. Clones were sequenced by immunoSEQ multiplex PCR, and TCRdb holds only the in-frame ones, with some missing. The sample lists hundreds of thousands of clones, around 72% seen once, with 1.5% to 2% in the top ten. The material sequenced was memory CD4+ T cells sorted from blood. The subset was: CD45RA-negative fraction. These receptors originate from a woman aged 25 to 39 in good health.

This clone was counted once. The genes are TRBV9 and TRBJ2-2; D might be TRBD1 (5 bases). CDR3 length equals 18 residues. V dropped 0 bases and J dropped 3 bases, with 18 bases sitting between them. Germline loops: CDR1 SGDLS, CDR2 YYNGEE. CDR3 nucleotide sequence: TGTGCCAGCAGCGTAGGGGGAACTGGGGCAGGGTACACCGGGGAGCTGTTTTTT. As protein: CASSVGGTGAGYTGELFF.

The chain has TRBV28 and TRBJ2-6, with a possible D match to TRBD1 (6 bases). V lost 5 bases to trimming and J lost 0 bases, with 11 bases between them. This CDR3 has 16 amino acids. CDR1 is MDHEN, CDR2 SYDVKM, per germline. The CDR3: CASSGGLTSGANVLTF. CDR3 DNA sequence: TGTGCCAGCAGTGGGGGCCTAACCTCTGGGGCCAACGTCCTGACTTTC.

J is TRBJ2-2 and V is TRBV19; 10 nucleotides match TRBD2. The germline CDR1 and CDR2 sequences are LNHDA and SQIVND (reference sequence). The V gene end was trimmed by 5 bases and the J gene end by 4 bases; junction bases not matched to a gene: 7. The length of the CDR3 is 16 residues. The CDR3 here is CASSAWTSGSTGELFF. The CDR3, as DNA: TGTGCCAGTAGTGCTTGGACTAGCGGAAGCACCGGGGAGCTGTTTTTT. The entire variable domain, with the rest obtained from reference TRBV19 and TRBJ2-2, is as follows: DGGITQSPKYLFRKEGQNVTLSCEQNLNHDAMYWYRQDPGQGLRLIYYSQIVNDFQKGDIAEGYSVSREKKESFPLTVTSAQKNPTAFYLCASSAWTSGSTGELFFGEGSRLTVL.

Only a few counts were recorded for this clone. CDR3 region: CASSRGARNTEAFF. The CDR3 DNA reads TGTGCCAGCAGCCGCGGGGCGAGGAACACTGAAGCTTTCTTT. The chain couples TRBV4-2 to TRBJ1-1, with D perhaps TRBD1 (5 bases). Germline V lookup: CDR1 LGHNA, CDR2 YNFKEQ. The CDR3 loop spans 14 amino acids. The ends were cut back, 4 bases at V and 1 base at J, with 10 bases in the middle.

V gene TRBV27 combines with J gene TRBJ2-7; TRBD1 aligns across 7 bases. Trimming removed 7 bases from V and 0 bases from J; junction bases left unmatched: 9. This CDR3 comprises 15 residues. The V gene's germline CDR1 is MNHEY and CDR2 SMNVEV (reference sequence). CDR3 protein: CASTYRQGSSYEQYF. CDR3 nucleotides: TGTGCCAGCACCTACCGACAGGGCAGCTCCTACGAGCAGTACTTC.

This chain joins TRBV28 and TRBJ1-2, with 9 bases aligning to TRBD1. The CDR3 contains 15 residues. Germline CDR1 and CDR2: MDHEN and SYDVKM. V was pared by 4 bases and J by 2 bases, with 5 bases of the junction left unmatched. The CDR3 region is CASSSPGTGNYGYTF. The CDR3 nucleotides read TGTGCCAGCAGTTCCCCCGGGACAGGGAACTATGGCTACACCTTC.

The CDR3 region is CASSLIGSTYEQYF. CDR3 in DNA: TGCGCCAGCAGCTTGATCGGATCAACCTACGAGCAGTACTTC. The V call is TRBV5-1, the J call TRBJ2-7, with D hard to call. The CDR3 consists of 14 residues. The V end was cut by 1 base, the J end by 2 bases, with 10 bases between. Germline CDR1 SGHRS, CDR2 YFSETQ.

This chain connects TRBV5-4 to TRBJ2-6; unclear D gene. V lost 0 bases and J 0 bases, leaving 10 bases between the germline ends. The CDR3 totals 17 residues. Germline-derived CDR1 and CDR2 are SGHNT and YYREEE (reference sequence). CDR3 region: CASSLAVQLSGANVLTF. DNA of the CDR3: TGTGCCAGCAGCTTGGCCGTACAGCTCTCTGGGGCCAACGTCCTGACTTTC.

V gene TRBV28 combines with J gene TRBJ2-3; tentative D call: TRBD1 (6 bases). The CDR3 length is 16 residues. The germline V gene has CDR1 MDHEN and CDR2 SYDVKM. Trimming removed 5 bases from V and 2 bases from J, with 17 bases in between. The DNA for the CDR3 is TGTGCCAGCAGTAAGACCCAGGGGATTTTCACAGATACGCAGTATTTT. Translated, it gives CASSKTQGIFTDTQYF.

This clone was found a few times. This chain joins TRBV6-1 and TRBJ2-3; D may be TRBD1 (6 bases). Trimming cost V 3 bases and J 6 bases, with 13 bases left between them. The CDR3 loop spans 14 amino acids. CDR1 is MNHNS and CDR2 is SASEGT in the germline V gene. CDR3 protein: CASSDPRGGDTQYF. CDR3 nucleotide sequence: TGTGCCAGCAGTGATCCCAGGGGCGGGGATACGCAGTATTTT.

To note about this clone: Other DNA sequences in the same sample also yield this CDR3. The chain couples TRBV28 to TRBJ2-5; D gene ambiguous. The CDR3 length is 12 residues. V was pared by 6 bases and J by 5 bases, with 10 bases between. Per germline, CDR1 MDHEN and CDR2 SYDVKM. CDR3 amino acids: CASSSLGETQYF. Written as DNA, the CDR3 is TGTGCCAGCAGCTCCCTCGGGGAGACCCAGTACTTC.

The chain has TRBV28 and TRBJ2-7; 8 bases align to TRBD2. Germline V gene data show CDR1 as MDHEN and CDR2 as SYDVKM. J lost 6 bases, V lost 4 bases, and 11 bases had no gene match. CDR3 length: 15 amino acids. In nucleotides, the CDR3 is TGTGCCAGCAGTTACCCGGGGCTAGCGGGCCCCGAGCAGTACTTC. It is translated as CASSYPGLAGPEQYF.

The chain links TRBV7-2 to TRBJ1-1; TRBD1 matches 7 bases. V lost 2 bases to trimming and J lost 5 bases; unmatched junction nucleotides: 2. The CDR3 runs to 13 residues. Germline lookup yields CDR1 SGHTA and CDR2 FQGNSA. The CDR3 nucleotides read TGTGCCAGCAGCTTACAGGGGGGGACTGAAGCTTTCTTT. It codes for CASSLQGGTEAFF.

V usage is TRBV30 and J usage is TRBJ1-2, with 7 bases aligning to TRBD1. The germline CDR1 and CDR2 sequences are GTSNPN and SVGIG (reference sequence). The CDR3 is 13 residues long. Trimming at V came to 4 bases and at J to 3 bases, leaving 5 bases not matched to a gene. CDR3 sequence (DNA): TGTGCCTGGACGGGCAGGGGGTACTATGGCTACACCTTC. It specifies CAWTGRGYYGYTF.

For the CDR3, the DNA is TGTGCCAGCAGTTTAGTCCCGGGTTATGGCTACACCTTC. Protein sequence: CASSLVPGYGYTF. The rearrangement links TRBV28 to TRBJ1-2, with D hard to call. Germline CDR1 and CDR2: MDHEN and SYDVKM. The CDR3 is 13 amino acids. Trimming pared 2 bases from V and 5 bases from J, leaving 9 bases between.

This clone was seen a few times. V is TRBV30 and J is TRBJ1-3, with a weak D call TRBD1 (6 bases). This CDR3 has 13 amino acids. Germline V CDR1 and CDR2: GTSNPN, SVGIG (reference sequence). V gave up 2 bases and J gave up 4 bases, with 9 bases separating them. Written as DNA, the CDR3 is TGTGCCTGGAGTTGGGGGGGCGGAAACACCATATATTTT. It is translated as CAWSWGGGNTIYF.

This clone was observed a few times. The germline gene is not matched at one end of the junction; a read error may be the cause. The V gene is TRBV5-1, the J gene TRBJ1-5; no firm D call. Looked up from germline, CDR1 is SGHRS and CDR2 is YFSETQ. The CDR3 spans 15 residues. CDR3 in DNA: TGCGCCAGCAGTTTGGCCGGGAGGCAGCAAGAGCCCCAGCATTTT. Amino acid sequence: CASSLAGRQQEPQHF.

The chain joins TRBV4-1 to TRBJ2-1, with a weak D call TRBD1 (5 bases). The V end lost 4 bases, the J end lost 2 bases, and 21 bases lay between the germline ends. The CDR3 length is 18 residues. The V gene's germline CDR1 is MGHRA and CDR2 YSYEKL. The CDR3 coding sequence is TGCGCCAGCAGCCCCACTCCGATAAGGGGCCACCCCTACAATGAGCAGTTCTTC. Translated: CASSPTPIRGHPYNEQFF.

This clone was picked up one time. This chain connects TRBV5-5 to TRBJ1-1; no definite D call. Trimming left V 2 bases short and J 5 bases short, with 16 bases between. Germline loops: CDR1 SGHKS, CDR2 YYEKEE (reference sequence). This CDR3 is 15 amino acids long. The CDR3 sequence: CASSLILIRETEAFF. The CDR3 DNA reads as TGTGCCAGCAGCTTAATCCTTATCAGAGAAACTGAAGCTTTCTTT.

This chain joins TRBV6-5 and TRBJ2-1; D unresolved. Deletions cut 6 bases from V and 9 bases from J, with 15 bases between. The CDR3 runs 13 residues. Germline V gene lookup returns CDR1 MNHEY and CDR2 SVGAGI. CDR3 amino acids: CASSHTYSTEQFF. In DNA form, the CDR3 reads TGTGCCAGCAGCCATACGTATAGCACTGAGCAGTTCTTC.